The clone carrying this T cell receptor (beta chain) was found a few times. What it recognizes is unknown. TCRdb's table, derived via immunoSEQ multiplex PCR, lists solely in-frame clones and lacks some. The sample lists about 150,000 clones; just over 90% were seen once. This CDR3 has 13 amino acids. V was trimmed by 8 bases and J by 5 bases, leaving 10 bases between them. Germline CDR1 and CDR2: SNHLY and FYNNEI. This sample is drawn from a study of T cell responses to AZD1222 COVID-19 vaccine. Whole-study context: Doses given second, at about 4 or about 12 weeks, were pooled.

Findings and limits, study-wide: White British people made up most donors, females outnumbered males, and clonal diversity was possibly underestimated. Nearly half of unique spike-specific TCRs reportedly avoided B.1.351 and B.1.1.7 mutated regions. Spike-wide vaccine-associated CD4 TCRs dominated at 160-218 and 743-854.

The sequence came from an adult in good health. Material: peripheral blood, obtained on day 0 of AZD1222 vaccination. The chain is built from TRBV2 and TRBJ1-6, with D unclear. In DNA form, the CDR3 reads TGTGCCAGCTGCGACGGGAATAATTCACCCCTCCACTTT. It translates to CASCDGNNSPLHF.